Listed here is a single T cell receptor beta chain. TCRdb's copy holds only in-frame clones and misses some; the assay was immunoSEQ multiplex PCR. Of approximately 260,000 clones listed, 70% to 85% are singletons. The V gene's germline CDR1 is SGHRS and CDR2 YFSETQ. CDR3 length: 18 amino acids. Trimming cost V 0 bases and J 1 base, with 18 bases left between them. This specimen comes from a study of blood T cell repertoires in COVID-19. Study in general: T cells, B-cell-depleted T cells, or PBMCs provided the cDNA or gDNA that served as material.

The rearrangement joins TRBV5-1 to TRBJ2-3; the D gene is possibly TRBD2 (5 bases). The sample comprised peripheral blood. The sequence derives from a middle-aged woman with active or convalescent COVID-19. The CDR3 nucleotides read TGCGCCAGCAGCTTGGGCGCCACGTTTATCGGGGGCACAGATACGCAGTATTTT. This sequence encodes CASSLGATFIGGTDTQYF.